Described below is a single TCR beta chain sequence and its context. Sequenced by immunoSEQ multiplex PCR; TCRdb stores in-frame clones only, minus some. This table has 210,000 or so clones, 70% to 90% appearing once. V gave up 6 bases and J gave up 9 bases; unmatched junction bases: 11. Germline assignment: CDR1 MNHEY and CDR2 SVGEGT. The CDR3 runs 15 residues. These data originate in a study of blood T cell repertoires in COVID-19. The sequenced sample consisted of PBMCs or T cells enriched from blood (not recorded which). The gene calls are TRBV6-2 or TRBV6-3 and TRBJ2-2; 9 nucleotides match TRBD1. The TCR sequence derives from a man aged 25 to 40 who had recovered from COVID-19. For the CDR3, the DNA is TGTGCCAGCAGCCGCCCGGGACAGGGAGTACGGGAGCTGTTTTTT. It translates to CASSRPGQGVRELFF.